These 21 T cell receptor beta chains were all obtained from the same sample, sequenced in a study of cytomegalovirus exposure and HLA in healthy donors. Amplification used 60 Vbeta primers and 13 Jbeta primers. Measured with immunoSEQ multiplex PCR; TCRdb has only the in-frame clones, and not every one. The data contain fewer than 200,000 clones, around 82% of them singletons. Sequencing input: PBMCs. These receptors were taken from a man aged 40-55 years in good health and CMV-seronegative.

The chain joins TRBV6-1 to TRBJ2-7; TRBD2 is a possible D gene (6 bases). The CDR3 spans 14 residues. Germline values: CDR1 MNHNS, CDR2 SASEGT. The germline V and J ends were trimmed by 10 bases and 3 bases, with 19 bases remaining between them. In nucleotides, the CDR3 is TGTGCCACCATTCCGGGGCTAGCGTTCTACGAGCAGTACTTC. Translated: CATIPGLAFYEQYF.

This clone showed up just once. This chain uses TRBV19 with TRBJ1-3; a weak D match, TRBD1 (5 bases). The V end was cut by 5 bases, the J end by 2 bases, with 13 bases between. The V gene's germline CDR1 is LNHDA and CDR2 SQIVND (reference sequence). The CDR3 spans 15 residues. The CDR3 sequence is CASSPRGSTGNTIYF. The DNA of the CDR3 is TGTGCCAGTAGTCCACGGGGGTCGACTGGAAACACCATATATTTT.

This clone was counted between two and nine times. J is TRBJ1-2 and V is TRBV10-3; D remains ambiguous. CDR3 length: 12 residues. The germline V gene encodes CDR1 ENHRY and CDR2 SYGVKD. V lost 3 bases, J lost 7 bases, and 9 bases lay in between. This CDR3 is CAISDGGPGYTF. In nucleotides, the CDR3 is TGTGCCATCAGTGACGGTGGGCCTGGCTACACCTTC.

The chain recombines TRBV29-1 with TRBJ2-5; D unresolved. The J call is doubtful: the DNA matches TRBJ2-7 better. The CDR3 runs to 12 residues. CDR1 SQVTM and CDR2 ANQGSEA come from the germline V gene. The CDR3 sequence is CSVSGLANEQYF. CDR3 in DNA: TGCAGCGTATCTGGGCTGGCGAACGAGCAGTACTTC.

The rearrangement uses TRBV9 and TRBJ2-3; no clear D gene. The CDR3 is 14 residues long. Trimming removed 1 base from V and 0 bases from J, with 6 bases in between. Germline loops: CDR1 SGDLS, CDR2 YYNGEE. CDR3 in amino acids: CASSVYQSTDTQYF. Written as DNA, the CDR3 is TGTGCCAGCAGCGTATACCAGAGCACAGATACGCAGTATTTT.

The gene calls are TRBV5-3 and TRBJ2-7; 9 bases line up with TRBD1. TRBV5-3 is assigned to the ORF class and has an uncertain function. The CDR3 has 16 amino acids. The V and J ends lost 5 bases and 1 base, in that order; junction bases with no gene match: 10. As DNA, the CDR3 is TGTGCCAGAAGTTACCCCGGGACAGGGCTATCCTACGAGCAGTACTTC. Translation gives CARSYPGTGLSYEQYF.

The CDR3: CASSPPGSYGYTF. CDR3 in DNA: TGTGCCAGTAGTCCCCCGGGTTCCTATGGCTACACCTTC. The chain employs TRBV19 and TRBJ1-2; D gene ambiguous. The V gene lost 5 bases and the J gene lost 4 bases, with 11 bases spanning the gap. This CDR3 region has 13 residues. The germline V gene encodes CDR1 LNHDA and CDR2 SQIVND (reference sequence).

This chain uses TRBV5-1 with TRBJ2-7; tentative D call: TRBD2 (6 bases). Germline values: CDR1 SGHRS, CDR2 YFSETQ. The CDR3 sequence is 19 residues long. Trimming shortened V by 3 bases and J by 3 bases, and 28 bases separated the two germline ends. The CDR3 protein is CASSWLPGTLSGLGYEQYF. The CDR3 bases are TGCGCCAGCAGCTGGCTACCCGGGACTCTCTCAGGATTGGGCTACGAGCAGTACTTC.

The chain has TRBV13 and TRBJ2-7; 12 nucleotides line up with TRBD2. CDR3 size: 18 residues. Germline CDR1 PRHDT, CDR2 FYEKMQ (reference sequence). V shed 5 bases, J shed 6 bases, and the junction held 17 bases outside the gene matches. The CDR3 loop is CASSPGLAGSRGVGEQYF. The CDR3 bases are TGTGCCAGCAGCCCTGGACTAGCGGGGTCTCGGGGGGTTGGCGAGCAGTACTTC.

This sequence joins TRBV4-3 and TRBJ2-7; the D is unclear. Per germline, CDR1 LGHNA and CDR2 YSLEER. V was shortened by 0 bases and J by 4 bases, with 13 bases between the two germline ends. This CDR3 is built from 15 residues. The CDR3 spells CASSQDRSRSYEQYF. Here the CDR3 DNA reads TGCGCCAGCAGCCAAGATCGGTCTAGAAGTTACGAGCAGTACTTC.

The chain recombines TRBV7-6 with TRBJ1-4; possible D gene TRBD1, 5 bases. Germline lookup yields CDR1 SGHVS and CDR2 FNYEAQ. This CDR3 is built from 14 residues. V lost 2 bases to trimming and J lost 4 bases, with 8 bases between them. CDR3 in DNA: TGTGCCAGCAGCTTAAGACAGAATAATGAAAAACTGTTTTTT. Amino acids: CASSLRQNNEKLFF.

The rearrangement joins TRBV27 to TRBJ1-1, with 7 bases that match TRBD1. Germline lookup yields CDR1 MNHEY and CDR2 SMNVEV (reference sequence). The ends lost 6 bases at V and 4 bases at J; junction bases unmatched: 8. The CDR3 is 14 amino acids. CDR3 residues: CASRRTGSGTEAFF. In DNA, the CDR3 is TGTGCCAGCAGGAGGACAGGATCTGGCACTGAAGCTTTCTTT.

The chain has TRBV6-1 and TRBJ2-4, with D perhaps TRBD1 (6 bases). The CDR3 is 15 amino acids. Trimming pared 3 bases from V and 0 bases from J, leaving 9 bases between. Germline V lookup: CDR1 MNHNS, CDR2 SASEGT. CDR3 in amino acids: CASSDGTLAKNIQYF. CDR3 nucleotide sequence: TGTGCCAGCAGTGACGGGACACTAGCCAAAAACATTCAGTACTTC.

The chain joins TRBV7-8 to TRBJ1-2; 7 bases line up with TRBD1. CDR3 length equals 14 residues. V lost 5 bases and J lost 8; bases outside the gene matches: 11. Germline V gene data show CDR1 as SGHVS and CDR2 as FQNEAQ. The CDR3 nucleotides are TGTGCCAGCAGCGCCGACAGGGAAGGGGTCGGCTACACCTTC. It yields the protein CASSADREGVGYTF.

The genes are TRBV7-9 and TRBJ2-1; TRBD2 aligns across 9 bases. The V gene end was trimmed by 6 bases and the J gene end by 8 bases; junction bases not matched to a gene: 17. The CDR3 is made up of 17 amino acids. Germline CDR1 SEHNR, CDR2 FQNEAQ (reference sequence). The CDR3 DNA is TGTGCCAGCAGACCGGCCCGATTTAGCGGGAGATCCGATGAGCAGTTCTTC. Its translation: CASRPARFSGRSDEQFF. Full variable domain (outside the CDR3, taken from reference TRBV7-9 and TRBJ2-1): DTGVSQNPRHKITKRGQNVTFRCDPISEHNRLYWYRQTLGQGPEFLTYFQNEAQLEKSRLLSDRFSAERPKGSFSTLEIQRTEQGDSAMYLCASRPARFSGRSDEQFFGPGTRLTVL.

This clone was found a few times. The CDR3 loop is CASSYFGQGFGETQYF. The CDR3 DNA reads as TGTGCCAGCAGTTACTTCGGACAGGGCTTTGGGGAGACCCAGTACTTC. V is TRBV6-5 and J is TRBJ2-5, with 8 bases that match TRBD1. The V segment lost 1 base and the J segment 5 bases; nucleotides outside the gene matches: 9. Germline CDR1 reads MNHEY; CDR2 reads SVGAGI. The CDR3 spans 16 residues.

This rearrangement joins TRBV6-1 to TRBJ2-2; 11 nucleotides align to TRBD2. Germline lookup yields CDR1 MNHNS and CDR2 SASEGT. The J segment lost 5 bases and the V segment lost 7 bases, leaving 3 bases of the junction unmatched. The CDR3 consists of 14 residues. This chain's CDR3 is CASILAGDTGELFF. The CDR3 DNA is TGTGCCAGCATACTAGCGGGGGATACCGGGGAGCTGTTTTTT.

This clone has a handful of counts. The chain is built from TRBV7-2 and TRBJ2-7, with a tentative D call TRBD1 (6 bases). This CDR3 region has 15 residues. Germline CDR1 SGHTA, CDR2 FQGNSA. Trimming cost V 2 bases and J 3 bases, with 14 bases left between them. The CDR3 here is CASSLNPGRGYEQYF. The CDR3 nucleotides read TGTGCCAGCAGCTTAAATCCTGGCAGGGGCTACGAGCAGTACTTC.

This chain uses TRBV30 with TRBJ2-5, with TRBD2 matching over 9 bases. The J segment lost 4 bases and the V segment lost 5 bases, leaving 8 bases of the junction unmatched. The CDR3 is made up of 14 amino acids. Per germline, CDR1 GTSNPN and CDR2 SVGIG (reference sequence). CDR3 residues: CAWARGRVAETQYF. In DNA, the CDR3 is TGTGCCTGGGCTCGCGGGAGGGTCGCAGAGACCCAGTACTTC.

In DNA form, the CDR3 reads TGCAGCGTTGAAGATCCCCTCTCTGGAAACACCATATATTTT. The encoded protein is CSVEDPLSGNTIYF. The chain uses TRBV29-1 and TRBJ1-3, with no clear D. Germline loops: CDR1 SQVTM, CDR2 ANQGSEA. The CDR3 length is 14 residues. V was pared by 0 bases and J by 0 bases, with 6 bases between. Complete variable domain (other parts from reference TRBV29-1 and TRBJ1-3): SAVISQKPSRDICQRGTSLTIQCQVDSQVTMMFWYRQQPGQSLTLIATANQGSEATYESGFVIDKFPISRPNLTFSTLTVSNMSPEDSSIYLCSVEDPLSGNTIYFGEGSWLTVV.

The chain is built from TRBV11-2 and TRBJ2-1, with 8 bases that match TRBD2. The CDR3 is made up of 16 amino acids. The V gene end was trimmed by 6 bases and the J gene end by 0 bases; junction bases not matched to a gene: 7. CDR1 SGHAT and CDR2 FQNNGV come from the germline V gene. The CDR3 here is CASRRLAPSSYNEQFF. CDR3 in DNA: TGTGCCAGCAGGCGACTAGCGCCGAGCTCCTACAATGAGCAGTTCTTC.